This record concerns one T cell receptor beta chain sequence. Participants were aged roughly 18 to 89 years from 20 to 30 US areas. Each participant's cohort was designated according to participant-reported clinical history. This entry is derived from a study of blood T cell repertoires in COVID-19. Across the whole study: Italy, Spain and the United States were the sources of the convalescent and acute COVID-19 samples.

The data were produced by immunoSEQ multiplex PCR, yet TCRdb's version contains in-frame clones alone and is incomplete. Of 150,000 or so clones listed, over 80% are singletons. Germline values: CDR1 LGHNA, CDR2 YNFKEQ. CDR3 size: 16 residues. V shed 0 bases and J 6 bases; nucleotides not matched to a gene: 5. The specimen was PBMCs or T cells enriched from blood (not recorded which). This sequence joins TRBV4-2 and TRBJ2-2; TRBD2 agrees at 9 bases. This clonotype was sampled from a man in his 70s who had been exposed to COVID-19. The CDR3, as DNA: TGTGCCAGCAGCCAAGATTCCCAGCGGGAGGCCGGGGAGCTGTTTTTT. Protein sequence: CASSQDSQREAGELFF.